One sample yielded the 32 T cell receptor beta chains listed below, sequenced in a study of T cell repertoires in cytomegalovirus infection. In TCRdb, the reads were re-called with MiXCR into one record per CDR3 protein. The sample consists of 250,000 to 300,000 distinct CDR3 sequences, under 25% of them appearing once. Their antigens are not known. The sequenced sample was cultured PBMCs, obtained from culture after CMV antigen stimulation. The receptor source for this set is a human donor in good health (CMV status not recorded). Some clones in this sample may be carry-over from other donors' samples.

This clonotype was counted between two and nine times. In DNA, the CDR3 is TGTGCCAGCAGGGCCAGTCTGTACATTGGGGCCAATGAGCAGTTCTTC. Its translation: CASRASLYIGANEQFF. This rearrangement joins TRBV7-9 to TRBJ2-1; D possibly corresponds to TRBD1 (5 bases). The CDR3 is 16 residues long. V was shortened by 6 bases and J by 6 bases, with 21 bases between the two germline ends. Germline V gives CDR1 SEHNR, CDR2 FQNEAQ (reference sequence).

The J gene is TRBJ2-1, the V gene TRBV7-2, with D possibly TRBD2 on 6 matching bases. V was pared by 3 bases and J by 9 bases, with 15 bases between. CDR1 and CDR2 (germline): SGHTA, FQGNSA. This CDR3 contains 14 residues. The CDR3 sequence is CASSFRGLHTEQFF. In DNA, the CDR3 is TGTGCCAGCAGCTTTCGGGGACTTCACACTGAGCAGTTCTTC.

This clonotype was recorded many times. The chain carries TRBV20-1 and TRBJ1-5, with D unresolved. From germline, CDR1 is DFQATT and CDR2 SNEGSKA (reference sequence). The CDR3 is 14 amino acids. V dropped 7 bases and J dropped 0 bases, with 13 bases sitting between them. DNA for the CDR3: TGCAGTGTTAACAGCCTCTATAGCAATCAGCCCCAGCATTTT. It codes for CSVNSLYSNQPQHF.

This clonotype was seen at least ten times. J is TRBJ1-5 and V is TRBV7-8, with D possibly being TRBD1 (5 bases). CDR3 size: 16 residues. Germline CDR1 and CDR2: SGHVS and FQNEAQ. Trimming pared 0 bases from V and 6 bases from J, leaving 15 bases between. CDR3 nucleotides: TGTGCCAGCAGCTTAGCAAGAGGCAGGGTGGGTCAGCCCCAGCATTTT. Translating gives CASSLARGRVGQPQHF. Full variable domain (rest looked up from reference TRBV7-8 and TRBJ1-5): GAGVSQSPRYKVAKRGQDVALRCDPISGHVSLFWYQQALGQGPEFLTYFQNEAQLDKSGLPSDRFFAERPEGSVSTLKIQRTQQEDSAVYLCASSLARGRVGQPQHFGDGTRLSIL.

In its sample, this clonotype was seen many times. V and J are TRBV7-2 and TRBJ2-3; no firm D call. The V end lost 2 bases, the J end lost 0 bases, and 15 bases lay between the germline ends. The CDR3 covers 17 residues. From germline, CDR1 is SGHTA and CDR2 FQGNSA. The CDR3 here is CASSLSGVGASTDTQYF. The DNA for the CDR3 is TGTGCCAGCAGCTTAAGTGGGGTGGGTGCTAGCACAGATACGCAGTATTTT.

This sequence joins TRBV19 and TRBJ2-5; 14 nucleotides line up with TRBD2. With V trimmed by 4 bases and J by 5 bases, 0 bases remained unmatched. This CDR3 region has 14 residues. Germline V gene sequence: CDR1 LNHDA, CDR2 SQIVND (reference sequence). The CDR3 bases are TGTGCCAGTAGTAGACTAGCGGGGGGGGAGACCCAGTACTTC. Translating it yields CASSRLAGGETQYF.

This clonotype was seen repeatedly, ten times or more. The chain has TRBV7-2 and TRBJ1-4, with D unclear. Germline V gives CDR1 SGHTA, CDR2 FQGNSA. Trimming left V 1 base short and J 5 bases short, with 14 bases between. The CDR3 spans 16 residues. In DNA, the CDR3 is TGTGCCAGCAGCTTAGGGCAAGGATACCGAAATGAAAAACTGTTTTTT. This sequence encodes CASSLGQGYRNEKLFF. The whole variable domain, remainder taken from reference TRBV7-2 and TRBJ1-4, is GAGVSQSPSNKVTEKGKDVELRCDPISGHTALYWYRQSLGQGLEFLIYFQGNSAPDKSGLPSDRFSAERTGGSVSTLTIQRTQQEDSAVYLCASSLGQGYRNEKLFFGSGTQLSVL.

This clonotype was recorded at least ten times. V is TRBV7-2 and J is TRBJ1-1; possible D gene TRBD1, 5 bases. The CDR3 contains 16 residues. Germline V gene lookup returns CDR1 SGHTA and CDR2 FQGNSA. Trimming shortened V by 5 bases and J by 4 bases, and 20 bases separated the two germline ends. Written as DNA, the CDR3 is TGTGCCAGCAGCCGGGACCTAGTGGGTCGGGTCACTGAAGCTTTCTTT. It yields the protein CASSRDLVGRVTEAFF. Full variable domain (remainder filled in from reference TRBV7-2 and TRBJ1-1): GAGVSQSPSNKVTEKGKDVELRCDPISGHTALYWYRQSLGQGLEFLIYFQGNSAPDKSGLPSDRFSAERTGGSVSTLTIQRTQQEDSAVYLCASSRDLVGRVTEAFFGQGTRLTVV.

CDR3 region: CSVTGLSLYEQYF. In DNA form, the CDR3 reads TGCAGCGTAACGGGACTAAGCCTCTACGAGCAGTACTTC. The chain couples TRBV20-1 to TRBJ2-7; 7 nucleotides match TRBD2. The germline gives CDR1 DFQATT, CDR2 SNEGSKA (reference sequence). The CDR3 spans 13 residues.

This clonotype was recorded many times. The chain combines TRBV28 with TRBJ1-3; a weak D match, TRBD1 (5 bases). Per germline, CDR1 MDHEN and CDR2 SYDVKM. V was cut by 6 bases and J by 2 bases, with 14 bases left in between. The CDR3 loop spans 15 amino acids. The CDR3 bases are TGTGCCAGCAGCTTCAGGGTCAGGGCTGGAAACACCATATATTTT. Amino acid sequence: CASSFRVRAGNTIYF.

The V call is TRBV6-8, the J call TRBJ2-5; 8 bases are shared with TRBD2. J lost 6 bases, V lost 0 bases, and 9 bases had no gene match. From germline, CDR1 is MNHGY and CDR2 SAAAGT. The CDR3 has 16 residues. Here the CDR3 reads CASSYSSGGPGKTQYF. Written as DNA, the CDR3 is TGTGCCAGCAGTTACTCGTCGGGAGGGCCGGGGAAGACCCAGTACTTC.

The chain is built from TRBV12-3 or TRBV12-4 and TRBJ2-3; 11 nucleotides match TRBD2. The CDR3 has 16 amino acids. Trimming cost V 6 bases and J 0 bases; bases outside gene matches: 5. The CDR3 DNA follows: TGTGCCAGCAGGGATCTAGCGGGGGGAAGCACAGATACGCAGTATTTT. Its protein product is CASRDLAGGSTDTQYF.

This clonotype was counted only a few times. V is TRBV12-3 or TRBV12-4 and J is TRBJ2-6; D ambiguous. V dropped 5 bases and J dropped 1 base, with 12 bases sitting between them. This CDR3 has 16 residues. CDR3 sequence: CASSPLVFSGANVLTF. DNA for the CDR3: TGTGCCAGCAGTCCATTGGTTTTTTCTGGGGCCAACGTCCTGACTTTC.

This clonotype occurred a few times. CDR3 amino acids: CASSLGGGTFGPQHF. CDR3 nucleotides: TGTGCCAGCAGCTTGGGGGGCGGTACATTCGGCCCCCAGCATTTT. The chain employs TRBV7-9 and TRBJ1-5; tentative D call: TRBD1 (6 bases). The CDR3 runs to 15 residues. Trimming stripped 3 bases from V and 10 bases from J, with 19 bases between. From germline, CDR1 is SEHNR and CDR2 FQNEAQ (reference sequence).

This clonotype has only a few counts. V is TRBV7-8 and J is TRBJ1-4; D perhaps matches TRBD1 (5 bases). Germline V lookup: CDR1 SGHVS, CDR2 FQNEAQ. Trimming shortened V by 5 bases and J by 8 bases, and 21 bases separated the two germline ends. The CDR3 totals 16 residues. As DNA, the CDR3 is TGTGCCAGCAGCCGCGCGCAGCTGCAGCGGGGGGAAAAACTGTTTTTT. Its protein is CASSRAQLQRGEKLFF.

The J gene is TRBJ2-7, the V gene TRBV6-2 or TRBV6-3; no clear D gene. V shed 7 bases and J shed 2 bases, with 15 bases lying between them. The CDR3 is made up of 14 amino acids. From germline, CDR1 is MNHEY and CDR2 SVGEGT. CDR3 region: CASTRGLETYEQYF. CDR3 DNA sequence: TGTGCCAGCACCCGTGGGCTGGAGACCTACGAGCAGTACTTC.

This clonotype was found a few times. The chain employs TRBV19 and TRBJ2-2; 11 nucleotides agree with TRBD1. This CDR3 has 15 amino acids. The ends lost 7 bases at V and 6 bases at J; junction bases unmatched: 7. Germline V gene lookup returns CDR1 LNHDA and CDR2 SQIVND (reference sequence). DNA for the CDR3: TGTGCCAGTATAGGACAGGGGGCGCAAGCCGGGGAGCTGTTTTTT. This encodes CASIGQGAQAGELFF.

This clonotype was counted ten times or more. V is TRBV7-8 and J is TRBJ2-2; the match to TRBD1 covers 8 bases. Losses at the gene ends were 1 base for V and 7 bases for J; bases not matched to a gene: 5. This CDR3 contains 15 residues. Looked up from germline, CDR1 is SGHVS and CDR2 is FQNEAQ. For the CDR3, the DNA is TGTGCCAGCAGCTTAGGCAGGGGGCGAGGCGGGGAGCTGTTTTTT. This sequence encodes CASSLGRGRGGELFF.

The chain links TRBV7-8 to TRBJ2-1, with 8 bases fitting TRBD2. Germline-derived CDR1 and CDR2 are SGHVS and FQNEAQ. Unmatched junction bases numbered 16, after V lost 5 bases and J lost 13 bases. The CDR3 runs to 15 residues. CDR3 sequence reads: CASSQSSGSRAVQFF. CDR3 nucleotide sequence: TGTGCCAGCAGCCAATCAAGCGGGAGTAGGGCAGTTCAGTTCTTC.

This clonotype was seen ten or more times. V gene TRBV12-3 or TRBV12-4 combines with J gene TRBJ2-1; possibly TRBD2 for D (7 bases). The CDR3 has 12 residues. Trimming left V 10 bases short and J 7 bases short, with 14 bases between. CDR3 residues: CATRGGENEQFF. CDR3 DNA: TGTGCCACCAGGGGAGGGGAGAATGAGCAGTTCTTC.

The chain couples TRBV19 to TRBJ2-7, with 11 bases aligning to TRBD2. There are 14 residues in the CDR3. J lost 7 bases, V lost 5 bases, and 7 bases had no gene match. CDR1 is LNHDA and CDR2 is SQIVND in the germline V gene (reference sequence). This CDR3 reads CASSGLAGFEEQYF. CDR3 DNA: TGTGCCAGTAGTGGACTAGCGGGCTTTGAGGAGCAGTACTTC.

V is TRBV20-1 and J is TRBJ1-2; TRBD1 is a possible D gene (6 bases). CDR3 length equals 12 residues. Trimming took off 3 bases at V and 4 bases at J, with 9 bases between the two ends. Germline CDR1 DFQATT, CDR2 SNEGSKA (reference sequence). CDR3 residues: CSASSQGYGYTF. As DNA, the CDR3 is TGCAGTGCTAGTTCACAGGGCTATGGCTACACCTTC.

This clonotype was detected ten times or more. The genes are TRBV12-3 or TRBV12-4 and TRBJ2-2, with 9 bases lining up with TRBD1. The CDR3 spans 13 residues. V gave up 6 bases and J gave up 7 bases; unmatched junction bases: 3. In DNA form, the CDR3 reads TGTGCCAGCAGGGAGGACAGGGGCGGGGAGCTGTTTTTT. The encoded protein is CASREDRGGELFF.

In this sample, this clonotype turned up many times. The J gene is TRBJ1-1, the V gene TRBV7-8; 8 bases are shared with TRBD1. With V trimmed by 5 bases and J by 5 bases, 10 bases remained unmatched. CDR1 is SGHVS and CDR2 is FQNEAQ in the germline V gene. The CDR3 length is 15 residues. The CDR3 region is CASSPYGQGGTEAFF. The CDR3 coding sequence is TGTGCCAGCAGCCCTTATGGACAGGGAGGAACTGAAGCTTTCTTT.

This clonotype was counted ten times or more. V usage is TRBV12-3 or TRBV12-4 and J usage is TRBJ1-2; D perhaps matches TRBD1 (6 bases). Trimming shortened V by 3 bases and J by 4 bases, and 21 bases separated the two germline ends. This CDR3 is built from 17 residues. The CDR3 bases are TGTGCCAGCAGTTTTGGTTCCTGGCTTAGACAGGCCTATGGCTACACCTTC. Its protein is CASSFGSWLRQAYGYTF.

The chain uses TRBV14 and TRBJ1-1; the D is unclear. The ends were cut back, 1 base at V and 4 bases at J, with 7 bases in the middle. There are 13 residues in the CDR3. Germline V gives CDR1 SGHDN, CDR2 FVKESK. The CDR3 here is CASSQVAFTEAFF. Here the CDR3 DNA reads TGTGCCAGCAGCCAAGTCGCGTTCACTGAAGCTTTCTTT.

This clonotype was observed a handful of times. A junction boundary mismatches the germline segment, possibly from a read error. The rearrangement uses TRBV20-1 and TRBJ2-5; no firm D call. The germline CDR1 and CDR2 sequences are DFQATT and SNEGSKA (reference sequence). The CDR3 consists of 11 residues. Here the CDR3 DNA reads TGCAGTGCTAGGGCTCCCGGAGTTGGAAGCTTC. Its protein is CSARAPGVGSF.

This clonotype was observed at least ten times. This sequence joins TRBV12-3 or TRBV12-4 and TRBJ2-1; D gene uncertain. Trimming stripped 0 bases from V and 4 bases from J, with 4 bases between. The CDR3 is 13 amino acids. CDR3 sequence reads: CASSLACYNEQFF. In DNA, the CDR3 is TGTGCCAGCAGTTTAGCTTGTTACAATGAGCAGTTCTTC.

This clonotype was counted a single time. The V and J genes are TRBV10-3 and TRBJ2-7, with D unclear. The germline V and J ends were trimmed by 0 bases and 3 bases, with 9 bases remaining between them. Germline V lookup: CDR1 ENHRY, CDR2 SYGVKD. The CDR3 consists of 14 residues. CDR3 region: CAISESFGFYEQYV. The CDR3 nucleotides read TGTGCCATCAGTGAGTCGTTCGGATTCTACGAGCAGTACGTC.

The rearrangement links TRBV29-1 to TRBJ2-5; D is possibly TRBD1 or TRBD2 (6 bases each). Looked up from germline, CDR1 is SQVTM and CDR2 is ANQGSEA. This CDR3 is built from 12 residues. Trimming shortened V by 5 bases and J by 5 bases, and 12 bases separated the two germline ends. The CDR3 DNA follows: TGCAGCGTTCGCCAGGGGAGGGAGACCCAGTACTTC. Translated: CSVRQGRETQYF.

Of note for this clonotype: This may arise from a read error, as a much more abundant clone is one base away. The chain recombines TRBV7-2 with TRBJ1-1; 8 nucleotides line up with TRBD1. J lost 0 bases, V lost 5 bases, and 2 bases had no gene match. Per the germline V gene, CDR1 is SGHTA and CDR2 is FQGNSA. The CDR3 runs to 14 residues. In DNA, the CDR3 is TGTACCAGCAGCCGGGGACAGGTGAACACTGAAGCTTTCTTT. This codes for CTSSRGQVNTEAFF.

This clonotype has more than one count but fewer than ten. The rearrangement joins TRBV5-4 to TRBJ1-1; TRBD1 matches 7 bases. With V trimmed by 4 bases and J by 8 bases, 8 bases remained unmatched. Per germline, CDR1 SGHNT and CDR2 YYREEE (reference sequence). The CDR3 extends over 13 amino acids. CDR3 DNA sequence: TGTGCCAGCAGCCCTCGGGACAGCCTGGAAGCTTTCTTT. Residues: CASSPRDSLEAFF. Full variable domain (remainder filled in from reference TRBV5-4 and TRBJ1-1): ETGVTQSPTHLIKTRGQQVTLRCSSQSGHNTVSWYQQALGQGPQFIFQYYREEENGRGNFPPRFSGLQFPNYSSELNVNALELDDSALYLCASSPRDSLEAFFGQGTRLTVV.